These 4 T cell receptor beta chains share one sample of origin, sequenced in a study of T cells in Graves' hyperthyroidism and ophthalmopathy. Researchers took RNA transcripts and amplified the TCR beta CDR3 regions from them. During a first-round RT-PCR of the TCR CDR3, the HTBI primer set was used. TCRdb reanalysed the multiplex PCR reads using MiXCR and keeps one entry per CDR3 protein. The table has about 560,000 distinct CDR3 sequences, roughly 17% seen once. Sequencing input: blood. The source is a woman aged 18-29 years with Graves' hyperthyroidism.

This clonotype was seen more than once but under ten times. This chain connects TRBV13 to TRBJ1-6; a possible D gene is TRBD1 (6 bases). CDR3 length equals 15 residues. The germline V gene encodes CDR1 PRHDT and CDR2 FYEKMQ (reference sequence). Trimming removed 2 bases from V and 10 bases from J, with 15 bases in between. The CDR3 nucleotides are TGTGCCAGCAGCTTATCGTACAGGGTGGGATCACCCCTCCACTTT. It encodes CASSLSYRVGSPLHF. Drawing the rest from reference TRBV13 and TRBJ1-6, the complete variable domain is AAGVIQSPRHLIKEKRETATLKCYPIPRHDTVYWYQQGPGQDPQFLISFYEKMQSDKGSIPDRFSAQQFSDYHSELNMSSLELGDSALYFCASSLSYRVGSPLHFGNGTRLTVT.

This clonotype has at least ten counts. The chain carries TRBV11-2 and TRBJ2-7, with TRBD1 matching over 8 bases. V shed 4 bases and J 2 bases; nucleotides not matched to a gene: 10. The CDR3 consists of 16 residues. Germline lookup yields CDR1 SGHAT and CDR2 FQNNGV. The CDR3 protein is CASSSTGASKTYEQYF. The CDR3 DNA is TGTGCCAGCAGCTCGACAGGGGCCTCCAAGACCTACGAGCAGTACTTC.

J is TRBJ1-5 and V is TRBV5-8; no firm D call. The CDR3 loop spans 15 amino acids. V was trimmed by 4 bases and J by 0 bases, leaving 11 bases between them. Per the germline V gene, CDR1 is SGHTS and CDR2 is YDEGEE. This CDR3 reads CASSRDGNSNQPQHF. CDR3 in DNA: TGTGCCAGCAGCCGCGACGGAAATAGCAATCAGCCCCAGCATTTT.

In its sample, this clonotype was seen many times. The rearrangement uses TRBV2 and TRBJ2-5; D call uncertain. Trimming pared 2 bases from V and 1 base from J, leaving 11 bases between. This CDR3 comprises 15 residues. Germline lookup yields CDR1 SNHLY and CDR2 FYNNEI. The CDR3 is CASSEFHLVQETQYF. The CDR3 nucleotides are TGTGCCAGCAGTGAATTTCATTTAGTCCAAGAGACCCAGTACTTC.